The source of this T cell receptor (beta chain) is a study of PD-1 blockade in classical Hodgkin lymphoma. The table came from immunoSEQ multiplex PCR; TCRdb's copy has only in-frame clones and leaves some out. The sample has roughly 97,000 clones, approximately 83% seen once. Following autologous stem cell transplantation, relapse occurred in every patient, and exposure to brentuximab vedotin varied. This clonotype was sampled from a human donor with classical Hodgkin lymphoma. Sequences were derived from peripheral blood mononuclear cells (PBMCs), sampled at baseline.

The CDR3 region has the DNA TGCGCCAGCAGCTTCGTTCGGGCGGTTAGCACAGATACGCAGTATTTT. This encodes CASSFVRAVSTDTQYF. The chain links TRBV5-1 to TRBJ2-3; unclear D gene. This CDR3 spans 16 amino acids. Germline V gene sequence: CDR1 SGHRS, CDR2 YFSETQ. V dropped 2 bases and J dropped 0 bases, with 13 bases sitting between them.